The 27 T cell receptor beta chains in this list originate from one sample, sequenced in a study of cytomegalovirus exposure and HLA in healthy donors. This PCR relied on a set of 60 Vbeta primers and 13 Jbeta primers. The method was immunoSEQ multiplex PCR; TCRdb's version includes in-frame clones alone and lacks a portion of them. The table lists 100,000 to 150,000 clones, 70% to 80% of them singletons. Sequencing was done on a sample of PBMCs. The receptor set was obtained from a female donor in good health and CMV-seropositive.

This clone appeared a few times. This sequence joins TRBV7-2 and TRBJ2-7, with 8 nucleotides matching TRBD2. Trimming removed 5 bases from V and 6 bases from J; junction bases left unmatched: 6. The CDR3 has 13 residues. Germline CDR1 and CDR2: SGHTA and FQGNSA. CDR3 sequence reads: CASSHLSGGEQYF. DNA for the CDR3: TGTGCCAGCAGCCATTTGAGCGGGGGCGAGCAGTACTTC.

This clone was detected only a few times. The rearrangement uses TRBV4-2 and TRBJ2-1, with D possibly TRBD2 on 6 matching bases. The CDR3 totals 13 residues. Germline V CDR1 and CDR2: LGHNA, YNFKEQ. V was trimmed by 4 bases and J by 6 bases, leaving 10 bases between them. CDR3: CASSRLGGNEQFF. In DNA, the CDR3 is TGTGCCAGCAGCCGTCTGGGGGGCAATGAGCAGTTCTTC.

The chain employs TRBV15 and TRBJ2-5; 9 bases map to TRBD1. The tail of the sequence fits TRBJ2-7 better, so the J call may be wrong. Germline V CDR1 and CDR2: LNHNV, YYDKDF (reference sequence). This CDR3 contains 16 residues. The CDR3 is CATSRERTGDAYEQYF. CDR3 bases: TGTGCCACCAGCAGAGAACGGACAGGGGATGCCTACGAGCAGTACTTC.

This chain connects TRBV27 to TRBJ1-2, with 10 bases fitting TRBD1. The CDR3 sequence is 15 residues long. Germline CDR1 reads MNHEY; CDR2 reads SMNVEV (reference sequence). Losses at the gene ends were 4 bases for V and 4 bases for J; bases not matched to a gene: 6. DNA of the CDR3: TGTGCCAGCAGTTCAAAGGGACAGGGGCTCTATGGCTACACCTTC. Protein: CASSSKGQGLYGYTF.

This chain joins TRBV7-6 and TRBJ2-7; perhaps TRBD2 as D (5 bases). CDR3 size: 14 residues. Deletions cut 6 bases from V and 7 bases from J, with 19 bases between. Germline assignment: CDR1 SGHVS and CDR2 FNYEAQ. The DNA for the CDR3 is TGTGCCAGCAGTCTGACAACTCAGGACTGGGAGCAGTACTTC. Amino acid sequence: CASSLTTQDWEQYF.

The V and J genes are TRBV5-6 and TRBJ1-4, with D maybe TRBD1 (5 bases). The V and J ends lost 1 base and 5 bases respectively, with 12 bases between them. CDR1 SGHDT and CDR2 YYEEEE come from the germline V gene. The CDR3 spans 15 residues. CDR3 nucleotide sequence: TGTGCCAGCAGCTTGACCCGACAGATCAATGAAAAACTGTTTTTT. It yields the protein CASSLTRQINEKLFF.

J is TRBJ1-1 and V is TRBV6-1; D is uncertain. Germline CDR1 reads MNHNS; CDR2 reads SASEGT. CDR3 size: 14 residues. V gave up 6 bases and J gave up 0 bases, with 11 bases separating them. CDR3 sequence reads: CASRDINMNTEAFF. For the CDR3, the DNA is TGTGCCAGCAGAGATATCAACATGAACACTGAAGCTTTCTTT.

This clone was recorded a few times. V usage is TRBV7-3 and J usage is TRBJ1-2; maybe TRBD1 (5 bases). V gave up 5 bases and J gave up 13 bases, with 14 bases separating them. The CDR3 has 11 residues. CDR1 and CDR2 from the germline V gene are SGHTA and FQGTGA. The CDR3 region has the DNA TGTGCCAGCAGCGAAACAGGAGCTCTCACCTTC. Encoded protein: CASSETGALTF. The variable domain in full, completed from reference TRBV7-3 and TRBJ1-2, reads GAGVSQTPSNKVTEKGKYVELRCDPISGHTALYWYRQSLGQGPEFLIYFQGTGAADDSGLPNDRFFAVRPEGSVSTLKIQRTERGDSAVYLCASSETGALTFGSGTRLTVV.

V usage is TRBV2 and J usage is TRBJ1-2, with a tentative D call TRBD1 (6 bases). The germline V gene encodes CDR1 SNHLY and CDR2 FYNNEI. This CDR3 is built from 16 residues. Trimming removed 6 bases at V and 3 bases at J, with 20 bases between. The CDR3 sequence is CASSRPEGGGDYGYTF. CDR3 nucleotide sequence: TGTGCCAGCAGCCGCCCCGAGGGGGGAGGGGACTATGGCTACACCTTC.

This sequence joins TRBV11-2 and TRBJ2-3, with D tentatively TRBD1 (6 bases). The V gene lost 3 bases and the J gene lost 0 bases, with 10 bases spanning the gap. CDR1 and CDR2 from the germline V gene are SGHAT and FQNNGV. This CDR3 has 15 residues. In nucleotides, the CDR3 is TGTGCCAGCAGCTTGGGCAGGGGCAGCACAGATACGCAGTATTTT. It translates to CASSLGRGSTDTQYF.

V usage is TRBV5-6 and J usage is TRBJ2-1; unclear D gene. The V gene's germline CDR1 is SGHDT and CDR2 YYEEEE. V was shortened by 3 bases and J by 0 bases, with 13 bases between the two germline ends. This CDR3 has 16 residues. The CDR3 loop reads CASSWNRVNSYNEQFF. In DNA, the CDR3 is TGTGCCAGCAGCTGGAACCGGGTGAACTCCTACAATGAGCAGTTCTTC.

The CDR3 sequence: CASSKKGIRGQHF. Here the CDR3 DNA reads TGTGCCAGCAGCAAAAAGGGAATACGGGGCCAGCATTTT. This chain joins TRBV25-1 and TRBJ1-5; D ambiguous. V shed 6 bases and J shed 12 bases, with 18 bases lying between them. Looked up from germline, CDR1 is MGHDK and CDR2 is SYGVNS. The CDR3 consists of 13 residues.

Only one count was recorded for this clone. This chain links TRBV5-4 with TRBJ1-1; no clear D gene. The CDR3 totals 14 residues. V was pared by 2 bases and J by 1 base, with 9 bases between. The germline V gene encodes CDR1 SGHNT and CDR2 YYREEE (reference sequence). CDR3 in amino acids: CASSLEWSNTEAFF. The DNA for the CDR3 is TGTGCCAGCAGCTTAGAGTGGTCGAACACTGAAGCTTTCTTT.

V gene TRBV5-6 combines with J gene TRBJ2-1, with 7 bases fitting TRBD2. The CDR3 loop spans 15 amino acids. The germline V gene has CDR1 SGHDT and CDR2 YYEEEE. V lost 7 bases and J lost 4; bases outside the gene matches: 11. In DNA, the CDR3 is TGTGCCAGCGGAATAGCGGGCCCTTCTTACAATGAGCAGTTCTTC. Its translation is CASGIAGPSYNEQFF.

This chain uses TRBV21-1 with TRBJ1-6; TRBD1 was called by the table and not checked on the DNA. TRBV21-1 is a recognized pseudogene. The CDR3 runs to 16 residues. This CDR3 reads CASSKLQGQEFSPLHF. The CDR3 DNA sequence: TGTGCCAGCAGCAAACTTCAGGGACAGGAGTTTTCACCCCTCCACTTT.

The chain links TRBV30 to TRBJ1-1; 10 nucleotides line up with TRBD1. With V trimmed by 4 bases and J by 5 bases, 4 bases remained unmatched. This CDR3 is built from 13 residues. Per germline, CDR1 GTSNPN and CDR2 SVGIG (reference sequence). For the CDR3, the DNA is TGTGCCTGGAAAGGACAGGGGGGGACTGAAGCTTTCTTT. Protein: CAWKGQGGTEAFF.

This clone was observed a single time. The gene calls are TRBV6-8 and TRBJ1-3; D remains ambiguous. Per the germline V gene, CDR1 is MNHGY and CDR2 is SAAAGT. The CDR3 is 14 amino acids. V lost 6 bases and J 1 base, leaving 10 bases between the germline ends. The CDR3 DNA is TGTGCCAGCAGACCCCACAGATCTGGAAACACCATATATTTT. Protein: CASRPHRSGNTIYF.

This clone was seen a handful of times. This chain joins TRBV30 and TRBJ1-2; 7 bases line up with TRBD1. Germline lookup yields CDR1 GTSNPN and CDR2 SVGIG (reference sequence). The trim removed 4 bases at V and 9 bases at J, leaving 23 bases unmatched. This CDR3 region has 17 residues. As DNA, the CDR3 is TGTGCCTGGACAACCAGACGGCCTCATATTAGACAGGGAAGCTACACCTTC. This encodes CAWTTRRPHIRQGSYTF.

V gene TRBV6-1 combines with J gene TRBJ2-2; D might be TRBD2 (5 bases). The V end lost 4 bases, the J end lost 3 bases, and 12 bases lay between the germline ends. CDR1 is MNHNS, CDR2 SASEGT, per germline. The CDR3 is made up of 15 amino acids. The CDR3 loop reads CASSVWTPDTGELFF. The CDR3 DNA follows: TGTGCCAGCAGTGTTTGGACTCCCGACACCGGGGAGCTGTTTTTT.

The chain is built from TRBV5-1 and TRBJ1-4; maybe TRBD1 (6 bases). CDR1 SGHRS and CDR2 YFSETQ come from the germline V gene. V lost 0 bases and J 7 bases, leaving 13 bases between the germline ends. This CDR3 is 15 amino acids long. The DNA of the CDR3 is TGCGCCAGCAGCTTGGCCGGGGGGGGCGGTGAAAAACTGTTTTTT. Its protein is CASSLAGGGGEKLFF.

Points on this clone: One end of the junction fails to match germline, which may point to a read error. V gene TRBV14 combines with J gene TRBJ1-2, with TRBD1 matching 9 bases. Germline V CDR1 and CDR2: SGHDN, FVKESK. The CDR3 loop spans 13 amino acids. CDR3: CASSQQVRDREVF. Here the CDR3 DNA reads TGTGCCAGCAGCCAACAAGTCAGGGACAGGGAAGTTTTC.

The rearrangement joins TRBV5-1 to TRBJ2-1; the D gene is possibly TRBD2 (7 bases). CDR1 and CDR2 from the germline V gene are SGHRS and YFSETQ. V lost 2 bases and J lost 6, with 15 bases in between. The CDR3 extends over 15 amino acids. As DNA, the CDR3 is TGCGCCAGCAGCTTCTCGGGAGGAGGGGGCAATGAGCAGTTCTTC. Translated, it gives CASSFSGGGGNEQFF.

The V gene is TRBV19, the J gene TRBJ1-2; unclear D gene. This CDR3 has 11 residues. Germline CDR1 and CDR2: LNHDA and SQIVND (reference sequence). V lost 7 bases and J lost 3, with 6 bases in between. The CDR3 spells CASTQDYGYTF. CDR3 nucleotide sequence: TGTGCCAGTACGCAGGACTATGGCTACACCTTC.

The rearrangement uses TRBV6-6 and TRBJ2-4; tentatively, D is TRBD2 (6 bases). Trimming cost V 7 bases and J 3 bases, with 13 bases left between them. CDR3 length: 14 residues. Germline V gene lookup returns CDR1 MNHNY and CDR2 SVGAGI (reference sequence). The CDR3 DNA sequence: TGTGCCAGCACAGTACGGCGGGACAAAAACATTCAGTACTTC. Translation gives CASTVRRDKNIQYF.

The rearrangement joins TRBV19 to TRBJ1-1; 8 bases are shared with TRBD1. Germline CDR1 and CDR2: LNHDA and SQIVND (reference sequence). The V segment lost 4 bases and the J segment 1 base; nucleotides outside the gene matches: 8. This CDR3 has 16 residues. In DNA form, the CDR3 reads TGTGCCAGTAGTACCGCCATCGGACAGGGGAACACTGAAGCTTTCTTT. Amino acid sequence: CASSTAIGQGNTEAFF.

V and J are TRBV9 and TRBJ2-7, with 9 positions matching TRBD1. Germline CDR1 reads SGDLS; CDR2 reads YYNGEE. V was clipped by 4 bases and J by 4 bases; unmatched bases: 6. This CDR3 is built from 14 residues. Here the CDR3 DNA reads TGTGCCAGCAGCCGACAGGGGGTAGCTTACGAGCAGTACTTC. This translates into CASSRQGVAYEQYF.

V usage is TRBV4-1 and J usage is TRBJ2-3; 8 nucleotides line up with TRBD2. Germline values: CDR1 MGHRA, CDR2 YSYEKL. This CDR3 spans 16 amino acids. V trimming: 1 base; J trimming: 1 base; junction bases outside the gene matches: 4. This CDR3 reads CASSQVGTRGTDTQYF. The CDR3 DNA reads as TGCGCCAGCAGCCAAGTTGGGACTAGGGGCACAGATACGCAGTATTTT.